This TCR beta chain originates from a study of breast tumors, draining lymph nodes, adjacent tissues. Axillary draining lymph nodes of breast cancer patients supplied the node samples. Many counts were recorded for this clonotype. What it recognizes is unknown. Whole-study findings and limits: Tumor and nontumor repertoires were significantly more similar in luminal-like than in basal-like breast cancer.

TCRdb processed the multiplex PCR reads anew with MiXCR; each CDR3 protein has one entry. The sample comprises 200,000 to 250,000 distinct CDR3 sequences, nearly 35% of which are singletons, and approximately 3.3% rests with the top ten. The sequenced material came from axillary lymph node tissue. This TCR was recovered from a female donor with breast cancer. Some clones in this sample may be carry-over from other donors' samples.

The CDR3 nucleotides are TGCAGCGCCCATGGCGGGGGCATAGAGACCCAGTACTTC. Protein: CSAHGGGIETQYF. The chain recombines TRBV29-1 with TRBJ2-5, with D possibly being TRBD2 (7 bases). The V gene lost 7 bases and the J gene lost 4 bases, with 16 bases spanning the gap. Germline-derived CDR1 and CDR2 are SQVTM and ANQGSEA. The CDR3 has 13 residues.